This T cell receptor (beta chain) was sequenced during a study of CD8+CD57+ T cells in acquired aplastic anemia. Study at large: Recorded DNA amounts for sorted CD4+ and CD8+ cells had an average of about 3 ug. Study-wide results and limits: Patients versus controls showed no significant CD8+ Simpson's diversity difference.

The CDR3 extends over 14 amino acids. The germline gives CDR1 LNHNV, CDR2 YYDKDF (reference sequence). V lost 0 bases, J lost 6 bases, and 11 bases lay in between. On this clonotype itself: The antigen is not known.

Patients selected for sequencing had displayed CD8+CD57+ cell expansion by flow cytometry. According to the study, genomic DNA was the template for TCR beta VDJ and CDR3 profiling. TCRdb itself ran the reads through MiXCR, one entry per CDR3 protein. The data contain around 500,000 distinct CDR3 sequences, around 30% of them singletons. The sequence came from a human donor with aplastic anemia. The chain couples TRBV15 to TRBJ1-2; D might be TRBD1 (5 bases). The sample comprised sorted CD4+, CD8+, or CD8+CD57+ T cells (not recorded which) from PBMCs. The CDR3 coding sequence is TGTGCCACCAGCAGAGATATAGGGACCCATGGCTACACCTTC. This codes for CATSRDIGTHGYTF.